One sample yielded the 13 T cell receptor beta chains listed below, sequenced in a study of blood T cell repertoires in COVID-19. Profiling relied on immunoSEQ multiplex PCR, and the TCRdb table lists in-frame clones only, not all of them. The repertoire consists of fewer than 200,000 clones, with roughly 87% occurring once and the leading ten covering roughly 21%. The sequenced sample was peripheral blood. The receptor set was obtained from a man aged 55 to 70 with active or convalescent COVID-19.

The rearrangement uses TRBV5-1 and TRBJ1-4, with TRBD1 matching over 7 bases. The CDR3 contains 17 residues. From germline, CDR1 is SGHRS and CDR2 YFSETQ. Losses at the gene ends were 3 bases for V and 0 bases for J; bases not matched to a gene: 8. The CDR3 here is CASSSYRGSATNEKLFF. CDR3 coding DNA: TGCGCCAGCAGCTCATACAGGGGATCGGCAACTAATGAAAAACTGTTTTTT.

This clone was picked up a small number of times. The V gene is TRBV19, the J gene TRBJ2-2; no clear D gene. The V end was cut by 8 bases, the J end by 4 bases, with 14 bases between. The CDR3 covers 14 residues. Germline-derived CDR1 and CDR2 are LNHDA and SQIVND (reference sequence). The CDR3 region has the DNA TGTGCCAGTGAGCCCAGGCCCCGCACCGGGGAGCTGTTTTTT. Amino acid sequence: CASEPRPRTGELFF.

The CDR3 bases are TGTGCCACCAGCAGAGTAAGGACAGGGGCCACTGAAGCTTTCTTT. It translates to CATSRVRTGATEAFF. This chain uses TRBV15 with TRBJ1-1; TRBD1 aligns across 9 bases. CDR1 and CDR2 from the germline V gene are LNHNV and YYDKDF (reference sequence). V was pared by 1 base and J by 4 bases, with 4 bases of the junction left unmatched. This CDR3 has 15 residues.

V usage is TRBV3-1 (or the pseudogene TRBV3-2) and J usage is TRBJ2-1; 13 nucleotides match TRBD2. Germline assignment: CDR1 LGHDT and CDR2 YNNKEL (reference sequence). The CDR3 length is 17 residues. With 4 bases clipped from V and 6 bases from J, the junction kept 9 bases outside the gene matches. CDR3 region: CASSPPFRLAGGNEQFF. CDR3 bases: TGTGCCAGCAGCCCACCATTCCGACTAGCGGGGGGCAATGAGCAGTTCTTC.

The CDR3 spells CASSLGPSGGQETQYF. DNA of the CDR3: TGTGCCAGCAGCTTAGGACCCAGCGGGGGGCAAGAGACCCAGTACTTC. The V call is TRBV7-6, the J call TRBJ2-5; 9 nucleotides agree with TRBD2. The ends lost 1 base at V and 2 bases at J; junction bases unmatched: 5. This CDR3 region has 16 residues. Germline V gene lookup returns CDR1 SGHVS and CDR2 FNYEAQ.

This clone was found many times. The chain joins TRBV4-1 to TRBJ1-4; D remains unclear. Trimming removed 1 base at V and 8 bases at J, with 8 bases between. The CDR3 has 13 residues. Germline V gene lookup returns CDR1 MGHRA and CDR2 YSYEKL. The CDR3 is CASSQAVREKLFF. Here the CDR3 DNA reads TGCGCCAGCAGCCAAGCAGTCAGAGAAAAACTGTTTTTT.

This rearrangement joins TRBV2 to TRBJ1-6; 10 bases map to TRBD1. Germline CDR1 and CDR2: SNHLY and FYNNEI. The CDR3 covers 14 residues. J was trimmed by 10 bases and V by 5 bases; bases with no gene match: 5. The CDR3 reads CASSTGTGDSPLHF. The CDR3 nucleotides read TGTGCCAGCAGTACCGGGACAGGGGACTCACCCCTCCACTTT.

The rearrangement joins TRBV1 to TRBJ1-1; whether TRBD1, the table's D call, matches the DNA was not checked. TRBV1 is described as a pseudogene. The CDR3 is made up of 12 amino acids. The CDR3 loop reads CTSSLDRFEAFF. The CDR3 DNA is TGCACCAGCAGCCTAGACAGGTTTGAAGCTTTCTTT.

The chain is built from TRBV7-9 and TRBJ1-2; 7 nucleotides agree with TRBD1. The length of the CDR3 is 15 residues. Germline trimming cut 1 base from V and 4 bases from J; bases unmatched to any gene: 6. The germline V gene encodes CDR1 SEHNR and CDR2 FQNEAQ (reference sequence). Here the CDR3 DNA reads TGTGCCAGCAGCTTAGAGGGGGCGGTTATCTATGGCTACACCTTC. Residues: CASSLEGAVIYGYTF. Supplemented by reference TRBV7-9 and TRBJ1-2, the full variable domain reads DTGVSQNPRHKITKRGQNVTFRCDPISEHNRLYWYRQTLGQGPEFLTYFQNEAQLEKSRLLSDRFSAERPKGSFSTLEIQRTEQGDSAMYLCASSLEGAVIYGYTFGSGTRLTVV.

J is TRBJ1-2 and V is TRBV18; weak D call: TRBD1 (6 bases). CDR1 and CDR2 from the germline V gene are KGHSH and LQKENI. The CDR3 is made up of 15 amino acids. The germline V and J ends were trimmed by 2 bases and 4 bases, with 14 bases remaining between them. DNA for the CDR3: TGTGCCAGCTCACCAGGCAGGGGCGGTGGCTATGGCTACACCTTC. This encodes CASSPGRGGGYGYTF.

This sequence joins TRBV19 and TRBJ1-2; D is possibly TRBD1 (5 bases). V shed 3 bases and J shed 6 bases, with 8 bases lying between them. Per germline, CDR1 LNHDA and CDR2 SQIVND (reference sequence). This CDR3 has 12 amino acids. This chain's CDR3 is CASSIGGNGYTF. The DNA for the CDR3 is TGTGCCAGTAGTATCGGGGGAAATGGCTACACCTTC.

The chain carries TRBV6-2 or TRBV6-3 and TRBJ2-7, with D perhaps matching TRBD1 (6 bases). There are 14 residues in the CDR3. Germline CDR1 reads MNHEY; CDR2 reads SVGEGT. The V end lost 5 bases, the J end lost 1 base, and 12 bases lay between the germline ends. DNA of the CDR3: TGTGCCAGCAGTCGACAGGACCCTTCCTACGAGCAGTACTTC. Encoded protein: CASSRQDPSYEQYF.

The chain joins TRBV2 to TRBJ1-2; possible D gene TRBD1, 6 bases. V gave up 0 bases and J gave up 5 bases, with 10 bases separating them. CDR1 and CDR2 from the germline V gene are SNHLY and FYNNEI. The CDR3 is 14 residues long. In nucleotides, the CDR3 is TGTGCCAGCAGTGAAGCCGGGGGGCGGTATGGCTACACCTTC. Translation: CASSEAGGRYGYTF. Complete variable domain (other parts from reference TRBV2 and TRBJ1-2): EPEVTQTPSHQVTQMGQEVILRCVPISNHLYFYWYRQILGQKVEFLVSFYNNEISEKSEIFDDQFSVERPDGSNFTLKIRSTKLEDSAMYFCASSEAGGRYGYTFGSGTRLTVV.